This T cell receptor beta chain derives from a study of blood T cell repertoires in COVID-19. Study details: The analysed material was cDNA or gDNA that came from T cells, B-cell-depleted T cells, or PBMCs.

Study processing details: By means of reference gene primer amplification, nucleated cell counts were estimated. TCRdb's table, derived via immunoSEQ multiplex PCR, lists solely in-frame clones and lacks some. Clone size and the V and J calls come from that table; the DNA yielded D and trimming. This sample has some 150,000 clones, with more than 65% found just once. Trimming removed 5 bases at V and 4 bases at J, with 9 bases between. Per the germline V gene, CDR1 is SGHRS and CDR2 is YFSETQ. This CDR3 is 12 amino acids long. In assigning cohorts, the study relied on participant-reported clinical history. Two negative PCRs, clearance, or symptom resolution characterized the recovered Cohort 3 donors.

The V and J genes are TRBV5-1 and TRBJ2-5, with D unclear. Material: PBMCs or T cells enriched from blood (not recorded which). This receptor was identified in a man between 50 and 59 years old who had recovered from COVID-19. CDR3 loop: CASSPGSETQYF. CDR3 DNA sequence: TGCGCCAGCAGTCCAGGCTCAGAGACCCAGTACTTC.